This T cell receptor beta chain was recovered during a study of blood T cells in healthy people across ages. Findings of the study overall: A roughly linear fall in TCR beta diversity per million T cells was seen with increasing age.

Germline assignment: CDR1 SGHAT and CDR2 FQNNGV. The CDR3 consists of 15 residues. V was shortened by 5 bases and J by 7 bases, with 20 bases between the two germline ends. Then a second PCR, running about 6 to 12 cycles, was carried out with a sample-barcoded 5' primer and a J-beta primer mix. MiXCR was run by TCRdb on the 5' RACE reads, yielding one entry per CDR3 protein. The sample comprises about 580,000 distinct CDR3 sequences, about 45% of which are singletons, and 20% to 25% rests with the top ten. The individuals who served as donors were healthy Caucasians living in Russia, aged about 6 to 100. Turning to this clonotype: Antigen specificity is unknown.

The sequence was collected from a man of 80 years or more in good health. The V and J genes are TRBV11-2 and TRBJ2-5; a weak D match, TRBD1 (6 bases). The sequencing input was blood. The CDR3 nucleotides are TGTGCCAGCAGCCCCCGACTGGACAGCCCGGGGACCCAGTACTTC. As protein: CASSPRLDSPGTQYF.